The clone carrying this T cell receptor (beta chain) was observed at least ten times. What it binds is not known. The V end was cut by 1 base, the J end by 7 bases, with 14 bases between. This CDR3 has 16 residues. The V gene's germline CDR1 is SGHVS and CDR2 FNYEAQ. This sample stems from a study of T cells after yellow fever vaccination. Overall study: The SMART-Seq v4 Ultra Low Input method served to prepare the low-cell-number fractions.

TCR cDNA was made by 5'RACE template switching, adding a universal primer site and UMIs. TCRdb reanalysed the 5' RACE reads using MiXCR and keeps one entry per CDR3 protein. Of around 260,000 distinct CDR3 sequences listed, roughly 5% are singletons. The study, taken as a whole, reports: Clones from primary vaccination mostly reappeared after the booster (approximately 95% CD4, just over 85% CD8). Peak timing came faster in the weaker secondary response, day 5 versus 15.

The genes are TRBV7-6 and TRBJ1-6; D gene unclear. Sequences were derived from CD4+ T cells sorted from PBMCs, sampled on the day of the yellow fever booster vaccination. The clonotype was recovered from a man aged 18 to 29 who received the YFV17D yellow fever vaccine. CDR3 coding DNA: TGTGCCAGCAGCTTAGGAAACCGGGCCCTAAATTCACCCCTCCACTTT. Translating it yields CASSLGNRALNSPLHF.